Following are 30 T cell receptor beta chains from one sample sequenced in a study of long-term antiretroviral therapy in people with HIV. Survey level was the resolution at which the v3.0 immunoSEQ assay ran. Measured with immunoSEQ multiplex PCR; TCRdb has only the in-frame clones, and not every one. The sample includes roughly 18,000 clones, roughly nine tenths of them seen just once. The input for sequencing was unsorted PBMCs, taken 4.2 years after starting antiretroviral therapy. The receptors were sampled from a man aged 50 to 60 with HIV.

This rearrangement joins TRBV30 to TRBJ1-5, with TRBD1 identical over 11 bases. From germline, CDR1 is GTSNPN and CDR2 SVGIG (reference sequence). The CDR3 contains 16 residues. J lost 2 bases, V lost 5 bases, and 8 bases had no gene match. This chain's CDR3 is CAWGRTGGRGNQPQHF. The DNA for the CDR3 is TGTGCCTGGGGCCGGACAGGGGGCCGAGGCAATCAGCCCCAGCATTTT.

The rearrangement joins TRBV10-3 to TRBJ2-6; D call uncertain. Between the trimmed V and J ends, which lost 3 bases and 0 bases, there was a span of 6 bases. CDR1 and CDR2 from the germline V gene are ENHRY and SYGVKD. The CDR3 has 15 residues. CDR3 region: CAISDPLSGANVLTF. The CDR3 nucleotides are TGTGCCATCAGTGACCCTCTCTCTGGGGCCAACGTCCTGACTTTC.

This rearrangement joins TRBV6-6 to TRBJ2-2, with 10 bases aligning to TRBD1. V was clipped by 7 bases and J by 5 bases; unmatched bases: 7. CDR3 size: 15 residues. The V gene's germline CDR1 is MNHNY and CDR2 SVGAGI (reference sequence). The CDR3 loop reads CASTGPGQGTGELFF. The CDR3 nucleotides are TGTGCCAGCACCGGACCGGGACAGGGGACCGGGGAGCTGTTTTTT.

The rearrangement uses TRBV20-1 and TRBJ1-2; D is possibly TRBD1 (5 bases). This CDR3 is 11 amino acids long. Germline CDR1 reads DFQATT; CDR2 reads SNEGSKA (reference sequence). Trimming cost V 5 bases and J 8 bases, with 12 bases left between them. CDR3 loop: CSAGGGEGYTF. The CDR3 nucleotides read TGCAGTGCTGGCGGGGGTGAGGGCTACACCTTC.

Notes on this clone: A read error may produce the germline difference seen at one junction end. The CDR3 DNA reads TGTGCCTGGAGTAGGGTAGGCCCACTGAACACTGAATCTTTCTTT. Translated: CAWSRVGPLNTESFF. The chain uses TRBV30 and TRBJ1-1; no reliable D call. Per the germline V gene, CDR1 is GTSNPN and CDR2 is SVGIG (reference sequence). The CDR3 consists of 15 residues.

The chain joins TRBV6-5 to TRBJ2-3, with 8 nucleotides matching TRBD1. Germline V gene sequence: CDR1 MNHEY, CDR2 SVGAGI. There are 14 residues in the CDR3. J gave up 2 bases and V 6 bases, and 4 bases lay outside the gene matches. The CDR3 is CASSPGQVTDTQYF. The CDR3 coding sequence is TGTGCCAGCAGCCCGGGACAGGTCACAGATACGCAGTATTTT.

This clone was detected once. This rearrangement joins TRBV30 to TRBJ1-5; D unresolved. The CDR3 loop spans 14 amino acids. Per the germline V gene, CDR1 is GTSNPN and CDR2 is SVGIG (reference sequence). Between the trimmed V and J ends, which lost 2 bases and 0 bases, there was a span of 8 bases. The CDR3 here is CAWSPGYSNQPQHF. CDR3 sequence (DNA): TGTGCCTGGAGTCCGGGGTATAGCAATCAGCCCCAGCATTTT.

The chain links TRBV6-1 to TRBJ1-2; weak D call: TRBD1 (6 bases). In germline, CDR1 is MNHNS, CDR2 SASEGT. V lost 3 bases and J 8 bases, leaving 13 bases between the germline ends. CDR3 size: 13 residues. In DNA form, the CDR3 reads TGTGCCAGCAGTGAGGTGGGGGCGGACGGCTACACCTTC. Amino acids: CASSEVGADGYTF.

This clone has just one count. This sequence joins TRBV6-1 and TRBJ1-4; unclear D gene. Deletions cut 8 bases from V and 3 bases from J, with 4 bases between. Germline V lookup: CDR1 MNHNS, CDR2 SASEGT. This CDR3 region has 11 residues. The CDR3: CASGANEKLFF. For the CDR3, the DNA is TGTGCCAGCGGGGCTAATGAAAAACTGTTTTTT.

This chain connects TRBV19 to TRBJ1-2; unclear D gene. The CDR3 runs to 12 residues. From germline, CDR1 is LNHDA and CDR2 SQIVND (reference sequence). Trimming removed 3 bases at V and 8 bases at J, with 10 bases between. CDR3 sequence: CASSIGVQGYTF. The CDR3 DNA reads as TGTGCCAGTAGTATTGGGGTCCAAGGCTACACCTTC.

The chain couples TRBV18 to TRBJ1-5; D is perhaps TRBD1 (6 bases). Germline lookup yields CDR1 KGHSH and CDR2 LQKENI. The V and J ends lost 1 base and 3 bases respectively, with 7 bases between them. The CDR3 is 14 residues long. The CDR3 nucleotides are TGTGCCAGCTCACCACAGGGGGACAATCAGCCCCAGCATTTT. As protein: CASSPQGDNQPQHF.

The CDR3 nucleotides read TGTGCCAGCAGCTCCTCCCCCGGGACAGCCTACGAGCAGTACTTC. It yields the protein CASSSSPGTAYEQYF. The chain employs TRBV11-2 and TRBJ2-7; the match to TRBD1 covers 7 bases. With V trimmed by 4 bases and J by 2 bases, 8 bases remained unmatched. This CDR3 is 15 amino acids long. CDR1 is SGHAT, CDR2 FQNNGV, per germline.

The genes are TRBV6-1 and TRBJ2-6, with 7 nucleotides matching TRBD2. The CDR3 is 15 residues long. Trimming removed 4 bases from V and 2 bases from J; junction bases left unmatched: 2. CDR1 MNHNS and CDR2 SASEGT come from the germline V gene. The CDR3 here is CASSGRGAGANVLTF. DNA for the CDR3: TGTGCCAGCAGTGGCCGGGGGGCTGGGGCCAACGTCCTGACTTTC.

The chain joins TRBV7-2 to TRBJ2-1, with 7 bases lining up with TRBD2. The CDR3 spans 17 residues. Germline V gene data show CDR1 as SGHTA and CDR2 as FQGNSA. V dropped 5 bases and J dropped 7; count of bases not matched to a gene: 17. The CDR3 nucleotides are TGTGCCAGCAGCCCCCTGTGGGAGGGCTCCTATGAGAATGAGCAGTTCTTC. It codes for CASSPLWEGSYENEQFF.

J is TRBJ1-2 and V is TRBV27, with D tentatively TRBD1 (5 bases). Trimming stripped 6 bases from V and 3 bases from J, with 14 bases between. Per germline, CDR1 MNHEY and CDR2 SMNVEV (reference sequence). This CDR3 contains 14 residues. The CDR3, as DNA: TGTGCCAGCAGCACCGCCGGGACGGACTATGGCTACACCTTC. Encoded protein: CASSTAGTDYGYTF.

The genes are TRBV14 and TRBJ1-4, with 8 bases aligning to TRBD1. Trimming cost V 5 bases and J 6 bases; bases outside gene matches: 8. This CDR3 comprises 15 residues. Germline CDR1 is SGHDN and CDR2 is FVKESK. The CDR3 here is CASSSGQAGDEKLFF. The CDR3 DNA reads TGTGCCAGCAGCTCGGGACAGGCCGGTGATGAAAAACTGTTTTTT.

The CDR3 DNA is TGTGCCAGCAGTTACTCTCCCAGCGGGGGGGCCTACGAGCAGTACTTC. It specifies CASSYSPSGGAYEQYF. The J gene is TRBJ2-7, the V gene TRBV6-5; 10 positions agree with TRBD2. V shed 0 bases and J 2 bases; nucleotides not matched to a gene: 4. The CDR3 covers 16 residues. Germline V gene lookup returns CDR1 MNHEY and CDR2 SVGAGI.

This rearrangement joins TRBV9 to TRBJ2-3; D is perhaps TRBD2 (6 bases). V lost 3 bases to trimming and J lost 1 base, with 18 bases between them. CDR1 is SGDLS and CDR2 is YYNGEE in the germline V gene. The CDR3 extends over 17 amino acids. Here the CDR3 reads CASSAGPWAGRTDTQYF. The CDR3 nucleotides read TGTGCCAGCAGCGCAGGGCCTTGGGCGGGACGCACAGATACGCAGTATTTT.

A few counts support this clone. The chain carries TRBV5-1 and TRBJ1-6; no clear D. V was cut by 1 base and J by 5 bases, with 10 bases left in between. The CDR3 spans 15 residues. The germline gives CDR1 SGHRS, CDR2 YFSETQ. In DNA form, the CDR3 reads TGCGCCAGCAGCTTGCCCGGGGTCAATAATTCACCCCTCCACTTT. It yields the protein CASSLPGVNNSPLHF.

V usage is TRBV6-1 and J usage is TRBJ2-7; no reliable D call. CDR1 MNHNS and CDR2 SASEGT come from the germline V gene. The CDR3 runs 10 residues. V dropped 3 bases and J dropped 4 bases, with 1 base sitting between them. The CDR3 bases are TGTGCCAGCAGTGAGTACGAGCAGTACTTC. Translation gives CASSEYEQYF.

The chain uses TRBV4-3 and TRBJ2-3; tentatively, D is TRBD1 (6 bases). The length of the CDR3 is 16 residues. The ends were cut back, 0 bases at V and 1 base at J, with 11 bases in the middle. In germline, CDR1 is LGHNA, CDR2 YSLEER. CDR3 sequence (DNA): TGCGCCAGCAGCCAAGATCATGAGGGGGGCACAGATACGCAGTATTTT. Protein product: CASSQDHEGGTDTQYF.

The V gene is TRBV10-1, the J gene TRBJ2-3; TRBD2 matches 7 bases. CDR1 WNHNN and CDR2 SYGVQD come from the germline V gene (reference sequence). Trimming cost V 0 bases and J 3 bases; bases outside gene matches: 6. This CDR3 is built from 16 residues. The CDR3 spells CASSESASGATDTQYF. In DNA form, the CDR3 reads TGCGCCAGCAGTGAGTCAGCTAGCGGCGCAACAGATACGCAGTATTTT.

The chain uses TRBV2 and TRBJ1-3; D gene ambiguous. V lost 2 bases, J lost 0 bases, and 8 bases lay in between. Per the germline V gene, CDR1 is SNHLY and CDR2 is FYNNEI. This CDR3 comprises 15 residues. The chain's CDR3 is CASSEWGSSGNTIYF. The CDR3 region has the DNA TGTGCCAGCAGTGAATGGGGAAGCTCTGGAAACACCATATATTTT.

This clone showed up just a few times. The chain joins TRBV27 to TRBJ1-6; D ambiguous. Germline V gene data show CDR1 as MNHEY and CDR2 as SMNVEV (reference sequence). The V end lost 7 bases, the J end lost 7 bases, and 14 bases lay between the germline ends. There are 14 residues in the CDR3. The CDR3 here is CASKSVSGNSPLHF. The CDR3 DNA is TGTGCCAGCAAATCAGTATCGGGGAATTCACCCCTCCACTTT.

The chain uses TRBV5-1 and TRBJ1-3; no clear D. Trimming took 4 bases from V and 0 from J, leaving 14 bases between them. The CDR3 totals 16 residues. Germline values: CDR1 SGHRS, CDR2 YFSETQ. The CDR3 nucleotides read TGCGCCAGCAGCGGGCCGACGGGGAGCTCTGGAAACACCATATATTTT. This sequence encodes CASSGPTGSSGNTIYF.

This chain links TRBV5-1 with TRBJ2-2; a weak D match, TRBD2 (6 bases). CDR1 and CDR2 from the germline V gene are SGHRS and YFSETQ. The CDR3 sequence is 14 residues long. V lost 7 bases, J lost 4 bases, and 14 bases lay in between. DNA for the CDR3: TGCGCCAGCGCCTTACTAGCCGGCACCGGGGAGCTGTTTTTT. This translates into CASALLAGTGELFF.

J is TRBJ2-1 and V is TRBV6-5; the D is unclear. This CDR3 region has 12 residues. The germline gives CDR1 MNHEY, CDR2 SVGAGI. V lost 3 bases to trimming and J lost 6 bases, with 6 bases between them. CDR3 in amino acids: CASSYNSNEQFF. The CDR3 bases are TGTGCCAGCAGTTATAACAGCAATGAGCAGTTCTTC.

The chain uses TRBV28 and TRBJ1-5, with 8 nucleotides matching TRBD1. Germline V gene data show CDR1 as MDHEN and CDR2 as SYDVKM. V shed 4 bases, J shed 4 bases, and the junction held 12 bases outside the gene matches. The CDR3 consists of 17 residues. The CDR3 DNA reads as TGTGCCAGCAGTTCCTCCCCGGACAGGGCTAGGAATCAGCCCCAGCATTTT. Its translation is CASSSSPDRARNQPQHF.

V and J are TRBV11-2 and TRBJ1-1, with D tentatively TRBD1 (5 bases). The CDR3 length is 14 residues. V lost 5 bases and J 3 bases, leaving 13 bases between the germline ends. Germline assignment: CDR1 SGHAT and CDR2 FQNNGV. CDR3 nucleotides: TGTGCCAGCAGCGCCGTTGGGGGACACACTGAAGCTTTCTTT. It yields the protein CASSAVGGHTEAFF. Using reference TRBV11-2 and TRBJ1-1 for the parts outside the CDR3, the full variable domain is EAGVAQSPRYKIIEKRQSVAFWCNPISGHATLYWYQQILGQGPKLLIQFQNNGVVDDSQLPKDRFSAERLKGVDSTLKIQPAKLEDSAVYLCASSAVGGHTEAFFGQGTRLTVV.

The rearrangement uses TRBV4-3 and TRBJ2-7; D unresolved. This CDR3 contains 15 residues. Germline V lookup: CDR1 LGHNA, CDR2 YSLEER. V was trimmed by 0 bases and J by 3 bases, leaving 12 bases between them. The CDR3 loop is CASSQDNTQNYEQYF. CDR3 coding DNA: TGCGCCAGCAGCCAAGATAACACTCAAAACTACGAGCAGTACTTC.